This T cell receptor beta chain was identified during a study of blood T cell repertoires in COVID-19. Libraries were prepared by immunoSEQ multiplex PCR; TCRdb keeps only in-frame clonotypes and omits some of them. The sample shows more than 150,000 clones, roughly 89% of them seen only once. The CDR3 extends over 15 amino acids. With 0 bases removed from V and 4 bases from J, the gap between germline ends came to 13 bases. Germline loops: CDR1 SGHDT, CDR2 YYEEEE. The chain couples TRBV5-6 to TRBJ1-1, with D perhaps matching TRBD1 (5 bases). The receptor's source is a man aged 40-49 years with acute or convalescent COVID-19. Input material: peripheral blood. The DNA for the CDR3 is TGTGCCAGCAGCTTGGGACCCCATCAGGGCACTGAAGCTTTCTTT. Its protein product is CASSLGPHQGTEAFF.